The sequence of this TCR beta chain was determined in a study of lymphopenia after photon versus proton radiotherapy. Points from the study as a whole: Photon-treated patients lost naive T cells and TCR diversity; proton-treated stayed stable. Oligoclonal CD8+ Temra expansion after nadir drove photon patients' diversity drop. A bigger post-nadir fall in TCR diversity correlated inversely with survival time in deceased patients.

Germline lookup yields CDR1 MNHNS and CDR2 SASEGT. V gave up 0 bases and J gave up 2 bases, with 11 bases separating them. This CDR3 comprises 15 residues. The repertoire was sequenced with immunoSEQ multiplex PCR; TCRdb's copy has only in-frame clones and lacks some. This sample has about 40,000 clones; 85% to 90% occur once, and the top ten carry about 2.9%. In regard to this clone: Its antigen is currently unknown.

The starting material was peripheral blood, obtained from a patient treated with photon-based radiotherapy. The TCR comes from a man aged 45 to 65 with gastric cancer. The rearrangement links TRBV6-1 to TRBJ2-7, with no clear D. The CDR3 region is CASSEALGVPYEQYF. Here the CDR3 DNA reads TGTGCCAGCAGTGAAGCGCTCGGCGTACCCTACGAGCAGTACTTC.